A selection of T cell receptor beta chains follows, all from one sample in a study of blood T cell repertoires in COVID-19. Profiling relied on immunoSEQ multiplex PCR, and the TCRdb table lists in-frame clones only, not all of them. Of around 200,000 clones in the sample, approximately 82% were seen once. Sequencing was performed on peripheral blood. Receptor source: a man aged 45-65 years with active or convalescent COVID-19. The CDR3 runs from the conserved cysteine through the conserved F or W. D genes are given only for firm matches. Size is stated for part of the rows, as once, few or many counts, or as a class when the clone is expanded.

d_call: NA; v_call: TRBV4-2; clone_size: NA; cdr3_length: 14; j_call: TRBJ2-1; cdr3_nt: TGTGCCAGCAGCCAAGAGCTTCCCCAGGATGAGCAGTTCTTC; cdr3_aa: CASSQELPQDEQFF
d_call: NA; v_call: TRBV10-3; clone_size: NA; cdr3_length: 11; j_call: TRBJ2-1; cdr3_nt: TGTGCCATCAGTGAGGAAGAGGAGCAGTTCTTC; cdr3_aa: CAISEEEEQFF
d_call: NA; v_call: TRBV7-7; clone_size: NA; cdr3_length: 13; j_call: TRBJ1-1; cdr3_nt: TGTGCTAGCAGCAAGACACTGAACACTGAAGCTTTCTTT; cdr3_aa: CASSKTLNTEAFF
d_call: NA; v_call: TRBV6-5; clone_size: NA; cdr3_length: 13; j_call: TRBJ1-1; cdr3_nt: TGTGCCAGCAACCCAGGGGCAGTTTCTGAAGCTTTCTTT; cdr3_aa: CASNPGAVSEAFF
d_call: TRBD2; v_call: TRBV4-1; clone_size: NA; cdr3_length: 18; j_call: TRBJ2-6; cdr3_nt: TGCGCCAGCAGCCAAGAGCCAGCGGGAGTGGCTGGGGCCAACGTCCTGACTTTC; cdr3_aa: CASSQEPAGVAGANVLTF
d_call: NA; v_call: TRBV6-4; clone_size: NA; cdr3_length: 15; j_call: TRBJ1-2; cdr3_nt: TGTGCCAGCAGAGGCGGAGCGGGCGGTAACTATGGCTACACCTTC; cdr3_aa: CASRGGAGGNYGYTF
d_call: NA; v_call: TRBV19; clone_size: NA; cdr3_length: 13; j_call: TRBJ1-5; cdr3_nt: TGTGCCAGTAGTATAGACCCTAATAGGCCCCAGCATTTT; cdr3_aa: CASSIDPNRPQHF
d_call: NA; v_call: TRBV7-2; clone_size: few; cdr3_length: 14; j_call: TRBJ1-1; cdr3_nt: TGTGCCAGCAGCTTAAACAGGGCTGACACTGAAGCTTTCTTT; cdr3_aa: CASSLNRADTEAFF
d_call: TRBD1; v_call: TRBV13; clone_size: NA; cdr3_length: 13; j_call: TRBJ2-2; cdr3_nt: TGTGCCAGCAGCCCAGGGGGCACCGGGGAGCTGTTTTTT; cdr3_aa: CASSPGGTGELFF
d_call: NA; v_call: TRBV28; clone_size: NA; cdr3_length: 14; j_call: TRBJ1-1; cdr3_nt: TGTGCCAGCAGTTTATCAGGGGAGAGCCCTGAAGCTTTCTTT; cdr3_aa: CASSLSGESPEAFF
d_call: TRBD1; v_call: TRBV5-1; clone_size: NA; cdr3_length: 16; j_call: TRBJ1-2; cdr3_nt: TGCGCCAGCAGCCAGGGGGCTACAGGGTTCAACTATGGCTACACCTTC; cdr3_aa: CASSQGATGFNYGYTF
d_call: NA; v_call: TRBV30; clone_size: NA; cdr3_length: 13; j_call: TRBJ1-5; cdr3_nt: TGTGCCTGGACCAGGGCTTCCAATCAGCCCCAGCATTTT; cdr3_aa: CAWTRASNQPQHF
d_call: NA; v_call: TRBV2; clone_size: NA; cdr3_length: 15; j_call: TRBJ1-4; cdr3_nt: TGTGCCAGCAGTGATGATGGGCAGTTTAATGAAAAACTGTTTTTT; cdr3_aa: CASSDDGQFNEKLFF
d_call: NA; v_call: TRBV6-5; clone_size: NA; cdr3_length: 14; j_call: TRBJ2-3; cdr3_nt: TGTGCCAGCAGTTCCCGGGGGGCCCCCGATACGCAGTATTTT; cdr3_aa: CASSSRGAPDTQYF
d_call: TRBD1; v_call: TRBV28; clone_size: NA; cdr3_length: 16; j_call: TRBJ2-3; cdr3_nt: TGTGCCAGCAGTTTGCCCTTACAGGGGGCTACAGATACGCAGTATTTT; cdr3_aa: CASSLPLQGATDTQYF
d_call: TRBD2; v_call: TRBV7-3; clone_size: NA; cdr3_length: 18; j_call: TRBJ2-1; cdr3_nt: TGTGCCAGCAGCTTAAAAATGAGGGCTAGCGGGAGGGACAGCGAGCAGTTCTTC; cdr3_aa: CASSLKMRASGRDSEQFF
d_call: TRBD2; v_call: TRBV9; clone_size: NA; cdr3_length: 16; j_call: TRBJ2-1; cdr3_nt: TGTGCCAGCAGCGTACTAGCGGGAGGGCTTGGTAATGAGCAGTTCTTC; cdr3_aa: CASSVLAGGLGNEQFF
d_call: NA; v_call: TRBV5-1; clone_size: few; cdr3_length: 15; j_call: TRBJ1-3; cdr3_nt: TGCGCCAGCAACTATTCTCAGGGTTGGGGAAACACCATATATTTT; cdr3_aa: CASNYSQGWGNTIYF
d_call: TRBD2; v_call: TRBV6-2/TRBV6-3; clone_size: once; cdr3_length: 16; j_call: TRBJ2-1; cdr3_nt: TGTGCCAGCAGTTACTCCCCGGGAGGGCCGGTGAATGAGCAGTTCTTC; cdr3_aa: CASSYSPGGPVNEQFF
d_call: NA; v_call: TRBV28; clone_size: NA; cdr3_length: 13; j_call: TRBJ1-2; cdr3_nt: TGTGCCAGCAGTCCCCCGGGCCGAGGGGGCTACACCTTC; cdr3_aa: CASSPPGRGGYTF
d_call: NA; v_call: TRBV7-2; clone_size: NA; cdr3_length: 18; j_call: TRBJ2-5; cdr3_nt: TGTGCCAGCAGCTTAAATTCCCCCTCGGCTCTAGCACGAGAGACCCAGTACTTC; cdr3_aa: CASSLNSPSALARETQYF
d_call: TRBD2; v_call: TRBV10-3; clone_size: NA; cdr3_length: 14; j_call: TRBJ2-1; cdr3_nt: TGTGCCATCAGTGAGCGGACTAGCAGCTATGAGCAGTTCTTC; cdr3_aa: CAISERTSSYEQFF
d_call: TRBD1; v_call: TRBV7-2; clone_size: NA; cdr3_length: 15; j_call: TRBJ1-2; cdr3_nt: TGTGCCAGCAGCGAGACAGGGGGCCGCCGGCGTGGCTACACCTTC; cdr3_aa: CASSETGGRRRGYTF
d_call: NA; v_call: TRBV11-3; clone_size: few; cdr3_length: 13; j_call: TRBJ1-1; cdr3_nt: TGTGCCAGCAGCCTCGGACAGAACACTGAAGCTTTCTTT; cdr3_aa: CASSLGQNTEAFF
d_call: NA; v_call: TRBV27; clone_size: NA; cdr3_length: 15; j_call: TRBJ2-5; cdr3_nt: TGTGCCAGCCGCCAAGAAGGGACACTAACTGAGACCCAGTACTTC; cdr3_aa: CASRQEGTLTETQYF
d_call: NA; v_call: TRBV7-9; clone_size: NA; cdr3_length: 15; j_call: TRBJ1-1; cdr3_nt: TGTGCCAGCACCCCAAGGGGGACGGTTTACACTGAAGCTTTCTTT; cdr3_aa: CASTPRGTVYTEAFF
d_call: TRBD1; v_call: TRBV7-8; clone_size: NA; cdr3_length: 14; j_call: TRBJ1-5; cdr3_nt: TGTGCCAGCAGCCAAGACAGGGAGGATCAGCCCCAGCATTTT; cdr3_aa: CASSQDREDQPQHF
d_call: TRBD2; v_call: TRBV7-8; clone_size: once; cdr3_length: 19; j_call: TRBJ2-2; cdr3_nt: TGTGCCAGCAGCTTAGGTGGACTAGCGGGAGGGCACAACACCGGGGAGCTGTTTTTT; cdr3_aa: CASSLGGLAGGHNTGELFF
d_call: NA; v_call: TRBV19; clone_size: NA; cdr3_length: 13; j_call: TRBJ1-3; cdr3_nt: TGTGCCACCAGCCGGGACTTCGTTAACACCATATATTTT; cdr3_aa: CATSRDFVNTIYF
d_call: TRBD1; v_call: TRBV10-3; clone_size: NA; cdr3_length: 12; j_call: TRBJ2-7; cdr3_nt: TGTGCCATCAGTAGACAGGGCTACGAGCAGTACTTC; cdr3_aa: CAISRQGYEQYF
d_call: TRBD1; v_call: TRBV6-5; clone_size: NA; cdr3_length: 13; j_call: TRBJ1-6; cdr3_nt: TGTGCCAGCAATCGGGACAGCAATTCACCCCTCCACTTT; cdr3_aa: CASNRDSNSPLHF
d_call: TRBD1; v_call: TRBV19; clone_size: NA; cdr3_length: 15; j_call: TRBJ1-2; cdr3_nt: TGTGCCAGTAGTACCTCGACAGGGTTTAACTATGGCTACACCTTC; cdr3_aa: CASSTSTGFNYGYTF
d_call: NA; v_call: TRBV7-9; clone_size: NA; cdr3_length: 14; j_call: TRBJ2-1; cdr3_nt: TGTGCCAGCAGCAACCCACAGGGCCTGGATGAGCAGTTCTTC; cdr3_aa: CASSNPQGLDEQFF
d_call: TRBD1; v_call: TRBV6-5; clone_size: NA; cdr3_length: 13; j_call: TRBJ2-3; cdr3_nt: TGTGCCAGCAGTTACCCGGGACAGCAAACGCAGTATTTT; cdr3_aa: CASSYPGQQTQYF
d_call: TRBD2; v_call: TRBV10-3; clone_size: NA; cdr3_length: 16; j_call: TRBJ2-7; cdr3_nt: TGTGCCATCAGCGGCTCGACTAGCGGGAGCGGGTACGAGCAGTACTTC; cdr3_aa: CAISGSTSGSGYEQYF
d_call: TRBD1; v_call: TRBV5-1; clone_size: once; cdr3_length: 16; j_call: TRBJ1-5; cdr3_nt: TGCGCCAGCAGCTTGGGACCGGGACAGGGCAATCAGCCCCAGCATTTT; cdr3_aa: CASSLGPGQGNQPQHF
d_call: TRBD2; v_call: TRBV19; clone_size: NA; cdr3_length: 15; j_call: TRBJ2-1; cdr3_nt: TGTGCCAGTACTACGGGACTAGCGTTGTACAATGAGCAGTTCTTC; cdr3_aa: CASTTGLALYNEQFF
d_call: NA; v_call: TRBV19; clone_size: NA; cdr3_length: 16; j_call: TRBJ1-1; cdr3_nt: TGTGCCAGCAGTCTTTCGGGGACACGTGTGAACACTGAAGCTTTCTTT; cdr3_aa: CASSLSGTRVNTEAFF
d_call: NA; v_call: TRBV29-1; clone_size: once; cdr3_length: 13; j_call: TRBJ2-3; cdr3_nt: TGCAGCGTTGACCTCCAGAGGACAGATACGCAGTATTTT; cdr3_aa: CSVDLQRTDTQYF
d_call: NA; v_call: TRBV6-2/TRBV6-3; clone_size: NA; cdr3_length: 14; j_call: TRBJ1-4; cdr3_nt: TGTGCCAGCAGTCTCGGGGTGATTAATGAAAAACTGTTTTTT; cdr3_aa: CASSLGVINEKLFF